This TCR beta chain emerged from a study of blood T cells in healthy people across ages. Next came a second PCR, run for about 6 to 12 cycles, which used a sample-barcoded 5' primer along with a J-beta primer mix. Via MiXCR, TCRdb re-called the 5' RACE reads, giving one row per CDR3 protein. The repertoire holds 1,100,000 or so distinct CDR3 sequences, with 45% as singletons. Trimming removed 0 bases at V and 0 bases at J, with 6 bases between. The CDR3 extends over 15 amino acids. Germline lookup yields CDR1 LGHNT and CDR2 FRNRAP. This clonotype has more than one count but fewer than ten. The receptor's source is a woman aged 55 to 70 in good health. Sequenced: blood. The V call is TRBV12-5, the J call TRBJ2-1; D ambiguous. Written as DNA, the CDR3 is TGTGCTAGTGGTTTGGTAGTGAGCTCCTACAATGAGCAGTTCTTC. Protein product: CASGLVVSSYNEQFF.